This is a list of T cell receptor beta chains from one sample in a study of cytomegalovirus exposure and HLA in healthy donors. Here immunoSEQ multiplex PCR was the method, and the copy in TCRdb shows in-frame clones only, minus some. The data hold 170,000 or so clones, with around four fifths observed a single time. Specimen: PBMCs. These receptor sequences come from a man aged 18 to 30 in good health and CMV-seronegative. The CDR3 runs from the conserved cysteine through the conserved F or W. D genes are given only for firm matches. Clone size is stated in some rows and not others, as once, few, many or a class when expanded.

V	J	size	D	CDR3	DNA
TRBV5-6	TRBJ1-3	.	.	CASSLGEISGNTIYF	TGTGCCAGCAGCTTGGGGGAGATATCTGGAAACACCATATATTTT
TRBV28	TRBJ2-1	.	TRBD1	CASSRSGQGAGEQFF	TGTGCCAGCAGTCGCTCGGGACAGGGGGCCGGTGAGCAGTTCTTC
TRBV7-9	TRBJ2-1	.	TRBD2	CASSPRASGPLLEQFF	TGTGCCAGCAGCCCCCGCGCTAGCGGACCACTTCTGGAGCAGTTCTTC
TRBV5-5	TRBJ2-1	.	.	CASSPDMDEQFF	TGTGCCAGCAGCCCAGACATGGATGAGCAGTTCTTC
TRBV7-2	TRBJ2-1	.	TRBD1	CASRDRGNEQFF	TGTGCCAGCAGGGACAGGGGGAATGAGCAGTTCTTC
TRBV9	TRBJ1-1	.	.	CASSVGGGAEAFF	TGTGCCAGCAGCGTAGGAGGAGGCGCTGAAGCTTTCTTT
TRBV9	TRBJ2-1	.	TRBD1	CASSVNPDRGTYNEQFF	TGTGCCAGCAGCGTGAACCCGGACAGGGGAACCTACAATGAGCAGTTCTTC
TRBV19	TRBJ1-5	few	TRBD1	CASDQGAGYSNQPQHF	TGTGCCAGTGATCAGGGGGCTGGATATAGCAATCAGCCCCAGCATTTT
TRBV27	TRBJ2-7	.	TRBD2	CASGVLAGGHEQYF	TGTGCCAGCGGTGTGTTGGCGGGAGGGCACGAGCAGTACTTC
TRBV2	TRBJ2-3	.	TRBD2	CASNPGLAGGLSSTDTQYF	TGTGCCAGCAACCCAGGACTAGCGGGGGGGCTCTCTAGCACAGATACGCAGTATTTT
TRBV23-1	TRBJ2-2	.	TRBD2	CASSIKAGDLDTGELFF	TGCGCCAGCAGCATCAAGGCGGGGGATTTAGACACCGGGGAGCTGTTTTTT
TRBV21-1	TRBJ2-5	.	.	CASSKVRETQYF	TGTGCCAGCAGCAAAGTGAGAGAGACCCAGTACTTC
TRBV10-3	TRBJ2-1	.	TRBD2	CAISDRALAGPGNEQFF	TGTGCCATCAGTGACCGTGCGCTAGCGGGGCCGGGGAATGAGCAGTTCTTC
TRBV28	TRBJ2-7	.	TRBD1	CASRADRVFPHEQYF	TGTGCCAGCAGGGCAGACAGGGTCTTTCCCCACGAGCAGTACTTC
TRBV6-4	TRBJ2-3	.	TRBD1	CASSDRDRGTDTQYF	TGTGCCAGCAGTGACAGGGACAGGGGGACAGATACGCAGTATTTT
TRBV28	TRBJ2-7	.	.	CASRKTGSEQYF	TGTGCCAGCAGAAAGACAGGCTCCGAGCAGTACTTC
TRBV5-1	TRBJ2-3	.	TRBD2	CASSSWTSGTDTQYF	TGCGCCAGCAGCTCTTGGACTAGCGGAACCGATACGCAGTATTTT
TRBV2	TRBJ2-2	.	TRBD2	CASSFPGDGSSGGAGELFF	TGTGCCAGCAGCTTCCCCGGCGATGGGAGTAGCGGGGGGGCCGGGGAGCTGTTTTTT
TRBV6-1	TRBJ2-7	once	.	CASSDGNYEQYF	TGTGCCAGCAGTGACGGCAACTACGAGCAGTACTTC
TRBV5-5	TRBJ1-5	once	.	CASSLGTGYSNQPQHF	TGTGCCAGCAGCTTGGGAACAGGGTATAGCAATCAGCCCCAGCATTTT
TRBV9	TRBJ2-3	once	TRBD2	CASSVGIAGVTDTQYF	TGTGCCAGCAGCGTAGGGATAGCGGGGGTCACAGATACGCAGTATTTT
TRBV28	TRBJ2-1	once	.	CASSMSVDSSLYNEQFF	TGTGCCAGCAGCATGAGTGTGGACAGTTCCCTCTACAATGAGCAGTTCTTC
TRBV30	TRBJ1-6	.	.	CAWSLSGSFNSPLHF	TGTGCCTGGTCACTCTCGGGGAGTTTTAATTCACCCCTCCACTTT
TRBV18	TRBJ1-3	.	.	CASSPAGGNTIYF	TGTGCCAGCTCACCAGCGGGAGGAAACACCATATATTTT
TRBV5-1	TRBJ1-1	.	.	CASSPGQNTEAFF	TGCGCCAGCAGCCCCGGACAGAACACTGAAGCTTTCTTT
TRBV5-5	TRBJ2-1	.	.	CASSLELADEQFF	TGTGCCAGCAGCCTGGAATTGGCGGATGAGCAGTTCTTC
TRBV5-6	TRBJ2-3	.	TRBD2	CASSLGGGGAADTQYF	TGTGCCAGCAGCTTGGGGGGCGGGGGGGCCGCAGATACGCAGTATTTT
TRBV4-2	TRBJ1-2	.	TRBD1	CASSQDSGQPYGYTF	TGTGCCAGCAGCCAAGATTCGGGACAGCCCTATGGCTACACCTTC
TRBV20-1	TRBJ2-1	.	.	CSARGVEQFF	TGCAGTGCTAGGGGAGTTGAGCAGTTCTTC
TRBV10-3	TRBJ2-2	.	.	CAIRQGPDTGELFF	TGTGCCATCAGACAGGGCCCGGACACCGGGGAGCTGTTTTTT
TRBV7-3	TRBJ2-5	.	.	CASSFFGGETQYF	TGTGCCAGCAGCTTTTTCGGTGGAGAGACCCAGTACTTC
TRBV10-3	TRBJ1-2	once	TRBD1	CAISGTGGYGYTF	TGTGCCATCAGTGGGACAGGGGGGTATGGCTACACCTTC
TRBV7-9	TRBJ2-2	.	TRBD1	CASSMMGRGQSGELFF	TGTGCCAGCAGCATGATGGGAAGGGGGCAGAGCGGGGAGCTGTTTTTT
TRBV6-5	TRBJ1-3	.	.	CASSYSSHSTGNTIYF	TGTGCCAGCAGTTACTCGAGTCACAGTACTGGAAACACCATATATTTT
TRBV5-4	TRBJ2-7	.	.	CASSLDGSRSYEQYF	TGTGCCAGCAGCTTGGATGGCTCTCGCTCCTACGAGCAGTACTTC
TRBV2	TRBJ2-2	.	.	CASREGQSGELFF	TGTGCCAGCAGGGAAGGGCAGTCCGGGGAGCTGTTTTTT
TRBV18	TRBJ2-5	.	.	CASSPRRGGETQYF	TGTGCCAGCTCACCCCGCCGGGGAGGAGAGACCCAGTACTTC
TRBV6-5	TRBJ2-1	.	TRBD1	CASSTGTGASNEQFF	TGTGCCAGCAGTACGGGGACAGGCGCTTCCAATGAGCAGTTCTTC
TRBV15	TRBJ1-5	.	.	CATSRDSADNQPQHF	TGTGCCACCAGCAGAGATAGCGCGGATAATCAGCCCCAGCATTTT
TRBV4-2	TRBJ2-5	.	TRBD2	CASSQEGASGGASETQYF	TGTGCCAGCAGCCAAGAGGGAGCTAGCGGGGGGGCATCAGAGACCCAGTACTTC
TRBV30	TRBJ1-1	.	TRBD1	CAYHRGPNTEAFF	TGTGCCTACCACAGGGGACCGAACACTGAAGCTTTCTTT
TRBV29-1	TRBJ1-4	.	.	CSVRGLTNEKLFF	TGCAGCGTTCGGGGTCTAACTAATGAAAAACTGTTTTTT
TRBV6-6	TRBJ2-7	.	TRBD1	CASRQGVTSSEQYF	TGTGCCAGCAGACAGGGGGTTACCTCCTCCGAGCAGTACTTC
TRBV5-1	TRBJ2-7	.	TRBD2	CASSLGLAGGFNYEQYF	TGCGCCAGCAGCCTGGGACTAGCGGGGGGTTTCAACTACGAGCAGTACTTC